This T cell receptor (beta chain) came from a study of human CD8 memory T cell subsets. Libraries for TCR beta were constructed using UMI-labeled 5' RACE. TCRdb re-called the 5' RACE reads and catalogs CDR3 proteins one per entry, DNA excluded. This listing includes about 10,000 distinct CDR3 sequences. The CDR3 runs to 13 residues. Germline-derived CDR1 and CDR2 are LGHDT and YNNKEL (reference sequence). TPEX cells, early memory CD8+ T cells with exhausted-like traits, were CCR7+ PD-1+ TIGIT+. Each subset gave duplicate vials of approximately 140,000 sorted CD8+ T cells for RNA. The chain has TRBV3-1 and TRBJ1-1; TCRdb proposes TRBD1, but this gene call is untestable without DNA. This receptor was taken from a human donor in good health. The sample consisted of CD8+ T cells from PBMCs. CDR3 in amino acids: CASSPDRVSEAFF.